This TCR beta chain was captured by sequencing in a study of blood T cell repertoires in COVID-19. Study-level information: The United States, Italy and Spain were the sources of the acute and convalescent COVID-19 samples.

This clone was seen a single time. J was trimmed by 10 bases and V by 1 base; bases with no gene match: 8. The CDR3 runs 16 residues. Germline V gene sequence: CDR1 LNHNV, CDR2 YYDKDF (reference sequence). Source study methods: By means of reference gene primer amplification, nucleated cell counts were estimated. The repertoire was sequenced with immunoSEQ multiplex PCR; TCRdb's copy has only in-frame clones and lacks some. V, J and clone size derive from that table, while D and trimming were established from the DNA sequence. The sample lists 35,000 to 45,000 clones, around 76% occurring once. The chain uses TRBV15 and TRBJ2-1, with 12 nucleotides matching TRBD2. The source of this sequence is a man aged 65-85 years with active or convalescent COVID-19. The sample taken for sequencing was peripheral blood. In DNA form, the CDR3 reads TGTGCCACCAGCAGAGGGCCTAGCGGGGGGGCCCGGGAGCAGTTCTTC. Translating it yields CATSRGPSGGAREQFF.